This T cell receptor (beta chain) was identified during a study of T cells in Graves' hyperthyroidism and ophthalmopathy. Germline lookup yields CDR1 SQVTM and CDR2 ANQGSEA. The CDR3 sequence is 12 residues long. It was RNA transcripts that yielded the amplified TCR beta CDR3 regions. When the TCR CDR3 underwent first-round RT-PCR, the HTBI primer set was used. TCRdb re-called the multiplex PCR reads with MiXCR, one entry per CDR3 protein. The repertoire holds 250,000 to 400,000 distinct CDR3 sequences, with around 15% as singletons. This clonotype has a handful of counts. An end of the junction differs from the germline gene, which may be a read error.

Sequenced material: blood. The rearrangement links TRBV29-1 to TRBJ2-4, with D perhaps matching TRBD2 (6 bases). The clonotype originates from a middle-aged woman with Graves' ophthalmopathy. Here the CDR3 DNA reads TGCAGCGTTGTAGATGGGGGGAACATTCGGTACTTC. Translating gives CSVVDGGNIRYF.